A selection of T cell receptor beta chains follows, all from one sample in a study of cytomegalovirus exposure and HLA in healthy donors. The data were produced by immunoSEQ multiplex PCR, yet TCRdb's version contains in-frame clones alone and is incomplete. In the table there are some 110,000 clones, around nine tenths of which are singletons. Sequences were obtained from PBMCs. These receptors were collected from a man between 18 and 35 years old in good health and CMV-seropositive. CDR3s include the opening cysteine and the closing phenylalanine or tryptophan. The D gene is left open where the match is weak. Clone size is shown for a subset of rows, as once, few, many or a class of expanded clone.

CDR3nt: TGTGCCAGCAGCTTGGAACATAATGGCTACACCTTC; CDR3aa: CASSLEHNGYTF; abundance: -; j_gene: TRBJ1-2; d_gene: -; v_gene: TRBV5-4
CDR3nt: TGTGCCAGCAGCTGGACTAGCGGGGGGGGAGTAGATACGCAGTATTTT; CDR3aa: CASSWTSGGGVDTQYF; abundance: -; j_gene: TRBJ2-3; d_gene: TRBD2; v_gene: TRBV7-9
CDR3nt: TGTGCCAGCAGTGAAACACAGGCACGAAACACCATATATTTT; CDR3aa: CASSETQARNTIYF; abundance: -; j_gene: TRBJ1-3; d_gene: -; v_gene: TRBV6-1
CDR3nt: TGTGCCAGCAGCAAAGCTGAGGACAGGGCAAACTATGGCTACACCTTC; CDR3aa: CASSKAEDRANYGYTF; abundance: -; j_gene: TRBJ1-2; d_gene: -; v_gene: TRBV21-1
CDR3nt: TGTGCCAGCAGCTTAGTCGGGGACAGGGGTGACGTGTGTGAAAAACTGTTTTTT; CDR3aa: CASSLVGDRGDVCEKLFF; abundance: -; j_gene: TRBJ1-4; d_gene: TRBD1; v_gene: TRBV11-3
CDR3nt: TGCGCCAGCGGTGGAGGCGGCTACACAGATACGCAGTATTTT; CDR3aa: CASGGGGYTDTQYF; abundance: -; j_gene: TRBJ2-3; d_gene: -; v_gene: TRBV5-1
CDR3nt: TGTGCCAGCAGCCACACGGGACAAGGAGAGACCCAGTACTTC; CDR3aa: CASSHTGQGETQYF; abundance: -; j_gene: TRBJ2-5; d_gene: -; v_gene: TRBV7-9
CDR3nt: TGCGCCAGCAGCTTGGACAACTACAATGAAAAACTGTTTTTT; CDR3aa: CASSLDNYNEKLFF; abundance: -; j_gene: TRBJ1-4; d_gene: -; v_gene: TRBV5-1
CDR3nt: TGCGCCAGCAGCTTGGACGACAGAGTAAACTATGGCTACACCTTC; CDR3aa: CASSLDDRVNYGYTF; abundance: -; j_gene: TRBJ1-2; d_gene: -; v_gene: TRBV5-1
CDR3nt: TGTGCCAGCAGCTTAGAGTTTTTCAGGGACAGTGAAGCTTTCTTT; CDR3aa: CASSLEFFRDSEAFF; abundance: -; j_gene: TRBJ1-1; d_gene: TRBD1; v_gene: TRBV7-2
CDR3nt: TGTGCCAGCAGTGAATTAGGGGGCAGGACTAATGAAAAACTGTTTTTT; CDR3aa: CASSELGGRTNEKLFF; abundance: -; j_gene: TRBJ1-4; d_gene: TRBD1; v_gene: TRBV25-1
CDR3nt: TGTGCCAGCAGTACCACCGGTCCGTCCTACGAGCAGTACTTC; CDR3aa: CASSTTGPSYEQYF; abundance: -; j_gene: TRBJ2-7; d_gene: -; v_gene: TRBV6-6
CDR3nt: TGTGCCACCTTACAGGAGTACTATGGCTACACCTTC; CDR3aa: CATLQEYYGYTF; abundance: -; j_gene: TRBJ1-2; d_gene: -; v_gene: TRBV6-5
CDR3nt: TGTGCCAGCAGGGGACAGGGGGGTGACACTGAAGCTTTCTTT; CDR3aa: CASRGQGGDTEAFF; abundance: -; j_gene: TRBJ1-1; d_gene: TRBD1; v_gene: TRBV16
CDR3nt: TGCAGCGTTGAGGTTCGAGGGAAAGCTTTCTTT; CDR3aa: CSVEVRGKAFF; abundance: -; j_gene: TRBJ1-1; d_gene: -; v_gene: TRBV29-1
CDR3nt: TGCGCCAGCAGTGAGTCAAGGACACTTTCCGAGCAGTACTTC; CDR3aa: CASSESRTLSEQYF; abundance: -; j_gene: TRBJ2-7; d_gene: -; v_gene: TRBV10-2
CDR3nt: TGTGCCAGCAGCGTAGCTACCCCCGGGAGGGGAGCCCCTAACTATGGCTACACCTTC; CDR3aa: CASSVATPGRGAPNYGYTF; abundance: -; j_gene: TRBJ1-2; d_gene: -; v_gene: TRBV9
CDR3nt: TGTGCCAGCAGTGTGGCGGGTTCGAACACTGAAGCTTTCTTT; CDR3aa: CASSVAGSNTEAFF; abundance: -; j_gene: TRBJ1-1; d_gene: -; v_gene: TRBV6-1
CDR3nt: TGTGCCAGCAGTTACTCGAGCCGGTTGAGGAGTTCACCCCTCCACTTT; CDR3aa: CASSYSSRLRSSPLHF; abundance: -; j_gene: TRBJ1-6; d_gene: -; v_gene: TRBV6-5
CDR3nt: TGTGCCAGCCGGGGGGGCCGCAATCAGCCCCAGCATTTT; CDR3aa: CASRGGRNQPQHF; abundance: -; j_gene: TRBJ1-5; d_gene: -; v_gene: TRBV6-6
CDR3nt: TGTGCCAGCAGCTCCAGGACAGGATCCGGCTACACCTTC; CDR3aa: CASSSRTGSGYTF; abundance: once; j_gene: TRBJ1-2; d_gene: TRBD1; v_gene: TRBV7-8
CDR3nt: TGTGCCACCAGCAGAGATCGGGGGGACCAGCCCCAGCATTTT; CDR3aa: CATSRDRGDQPQHF; abundance: -; j_gene: TRBJ1-5; d_gene: -; v_gene: TRBV15
CDR3nt: TGCGCCAGCAGCCGTTCCAGCGTCGCGGGGGGGCAGATTGAGCAGTTCTTC; CDR3aa: CASSRSSVAGGQIEQFF; abundance: once; j_gene: TRBJ2-1; d_gene: TRBD2; v_gene: TRBV4-1
CDR3nt: TGTGCCAGTCGACAGGGTACGACTGAAGCTTTCTTT; CDR3aa: CASRQGTTEAFF; abundance: -; j_gene: TRBJ1-1; d_gene: TRBD1; v_gene: TRBV19
CDR3nt: TGCGCCAGCAGCCAACCAGGGGTCTCCTACGAGCAGTACTTC; CDR3aa: CASSQPGVSYEQYF; abundance: -; j_gene: TRBJ2-7; d_gene: -; v_gene: TRBV4-1
CDR3nt: TGTGCCAGCAGCCCGAGGAGGAATGTAGACTATGGCTACACCTTC; CDR3aa: CASSPRRNVDYGYTF; abundance: once; j_gene: TRBJ1-2; d_gene: -; v_gene: TRBV14
CDR3nt: TGTGCCAGCTCACCACCGAGTTCCCCGGCCAGGGGGTACGAGCAGTACTTC; CDR3aa: CASSPPSSPARGYEQYF; abundance: -; j_gene: TRBJ2-7; d_gene: TRBD1; v_gene: TRBV18
CDR3nt: TGTGCCAGCAGCCCATATAGCGGGGGGAGATACAATGAGCAGTTCTTC; CDR3aa: CASSPYSGGRYNEQFF; abundance: -; j_gene: TRBJ2-1; d_gene: TRBD2; v_gene: TRBV7-9
CDR3nt: TGTGCCATCAGGTCAGCCGGACAGGAGCCTTACAAAGCTTTCTTT; CDR3aa: CAIRSAGQEPYKAFF; abundance: -; j_gene: TRBJ1-1; d_gene: TRBD1; v_gene: TRBV10-3
CDR3nt: TGTGCCGCCCAGGGGTCGGGCGAAAAACTGTTTTTT; CDR3aa: CAAQGSGEKLFF; abundance: once; j_gene: TRBJ1-4; d_gene: -; v_gene: TRBV2
CDR3nt: TGTGCCAGCAGCGACTACCTCCAAGAGACCCAGTACTTC; CDR3aa: CASSDYLQETQYF; abundance: -; j_gene: TRBJ2-5; d_gene: -; v_gene: TRBV11-2
CDR3nt: TGTGCCAGCAGCGAAGACAGGGGCGAGCAGTACTTC; CDR3aa: CASSEDRGEQYF; abundance: -; j_gene: TRBJ2-7; d_gene: TRBD1; v_gene: TRBV2
CDR3nt: TGTGCCAGCAGTCCCACCCAGGGGGCGCTTGAGCAGTACTTC; CDR3aa: CASSPTQGALEQYF; abundance: -; j_gene: TRBJ2-7; d_gene: TRBD1; v_gene: TRBV27
CDR3nt: TGTGCCAGCAGCTTTACTAGCGGACCACACAATGAGCAGTTCTTC; CDR3aa: CASSFTSGPHNEQFF; abundance: -; j_gene: TRBJ2-1; d_gene: TRBD2; v_gene: TRBV7-2
CDR3nt: TGTGCTAGTGGTTTGTCCGGGGGGTATAGGGAGACCCAGTACTTC; CDR3aa: CASGLSGGYRETQYF; abundance: -; j_gene: TRBJ2-5; d_gene: TRBD2; v_gene: TRBV12-5
CDR3nt: TGTGCCAGCAAGGGGGAAAGTTCCTACGAGCAGTACTTC; CDR3aa: CASKGESSYEQYF; abundance: -; j_gene: TRBJ2-7; d_gene: -; v_gene: TRBV6-5
CDR3nt: TGTGCCAGCGTCTCACCCAGGGGGCGGGAGACCCAGTACTTC; CDR3aa: CASVSPRGRETQYF; abundance: -; j_gene: TRBJ2-5; d_gene: TRBD1; v_gene: TRBV7-9
CDR3nt: TGTGCCAGCAGCCAAGCCCGGGTCCGAGGGGGAGCCGGGGCCAACGTCCTGACTTTC; CDR3aa: CASSQARVRGGAGANVLTF; abundance: -; j_gene: TRBJ2-6; d_gene: -; v_gene: TRBV4-2
CDR3nt: TGCGCCAGCAGCCCCCTCGGGGGTCAGATGAACACTGAAGCTTTCTTT; CDR3aa: CASSPLGGQMNTEAFF; abundance: -; j_gene: TRBJ1-1; d_gene: -; v_gene: TRBV4-1
CDR3nt: TGTGCCAGCAGCCAGTGGACAGGTCAAGAGACCCAGTACTTC; CDR3aa: CASSQWTGQETQYF; abundance: -; j_gene: TRBJ2-5; d_gene: TRBD1; v_gene: TRBV7-2
CDR3nt: TGCGCCAGCAGCAGAACGACAGGGAGTGAAGCTTTCTTT; CDR3aa: CASSRTTGSEAFF; abundance: -; j_gene: TRBJ1-1; d_gene: TRBD1; v_gene: TRBV5-1
CDR3nt: TGTGCCAGCAGCCCAGGCACACTCCCCCCTACGAAGCAGTACTTC; CDR3aa: CASSPGTLPPTKQYF; abundance: -; j_gene: TRBJ2-7; d_gene: -; v_gene: TRBV7-6
CDR3nt: TGTGCCAGCAGCTTCCTAGCGGGGTCAGATACGCAGTATTTT; CDR3aa: CASSFLAGSDTQYF; abundance: -; j_gene: TRBJ2-3; d_gene: TRBD2; v_gene: TRBV5-6
CDR3nt: TGTGCCAGTAGTAACCGGGACGGGAGGAACACCGGGGAGCTGTTTTTT; CDR3aa: CASSNRDGRNTGELFF; abundance: -; j_gene: TRBJ2-2; d_gene: -; v_gene: TRBV19
CDR3nt: TGTGCCAGCAGCGGACTAGCGGGGAACACCGGGGAGCTGTTTTTT; CDR3aa: CASSGLAGNTGELFF; abundance: few; j_gene: TRBJ2-2; d_gene: TRBD2; v_gene: TRBV5-4
CDR3nt: TGCGCCAGCAGATCCGGACAGGGGGACACTGAAGCTTTCTTT; CDR3aa: CASRSGQGDTEAFF; abundance: -; j_gene: TRBJ1-1; d_gene: TRBD1; v_gene: TRBV10-1
CDR3nt: TGTGCCAGCAGCCGACAGGGGGCCAGTCAGCCCCAGCATTTT; CDR3aa: CASSRQGASQPQHF; abundance: -; j_gene: TRBJ1-5; d_gene: TRBD1; v_gene: TRBV6-5
CDR3nt: TGTGCCAGCAGCCCGGACAGGGGGAATCAGCCCCAGCATTTT; CDR3aa: CASSPDRGNQPQHF; abundance: -; j_gene: TRBJ1-5; d_gene: TRBD1; v_gene: TRBV25-1
CDR3nt: TGTGCCAGCAGCTCGACAGGGTCTCGAAATACGCAGTATTTT; CDR3aa: CASSSTGSRNTQYF; abundance: once; j_gene: TRBJ2-3; d_gene: TRBD1; v_gene: TRBV14